The entry below describes one T cell receptor (beta chain). Antigen: not known. Losses at the gene ends were 2 bases for V and 2 bases for J; bases not matched to a gene: 8. Germline V gene data show CDR1 as SGHRS and CDR2 as YFSETQ. The CDR3 has 17 amino acids. Primers: 60 Vbeta forward and 13 Jbeta reverse. Sequenced by immunoSEQ multiplex PCR; TCRdb stores in-frame clones only, minus some. The sample records 110,000 to 150,000 clones, 9.7% being singletons. This specimen belongs to a study of cytomegalovirus exposure and HLA in healthy donors. Overall study findings and caveats: Analysis was carried out at a later point, and it linked a missense DCLRE1C variant to TCR beta V- and J-gene trimming.

J is TRBJ1-3 and V is TRBV5-1; TRBD1 matches at 9 bases. The specimen sequenced was PBMCs. The TCR was taken from a man aged 45-65 years in good health and CMV-seronegative. The DNA of the CDR3 is TGCGCCAGCAGCTTCACCGGGACAGGGACGGCTGGAAACACCATATATTTT. Protein: CASSFTGTGTAGNTIYF.